The 10 T cell receptor beta chains in this list originate from one sample, sequenced in a study of blood T cell repertoires in COVID-19. Repertoires were generated with immunoSEQ multiplex PCR, while TCRdb's copy carries only in-frame clones and drops some. Counted here are some 190,000 clones, 70% to 90% occurring once; the ten biggest clones make up 4.5% to 5%. Source material: peripheral blood. Every receptor here comes from a woman aged 80 or over with acute or convalescent COVID-19.

This clone is a singleton in its sample. The chain is built from TRBV7-3 and TRBJ2-6; the D gene is possibly TRBD2 (6 bases). Germline V gives CDR1 SGHTA, CDR2 FQGTGA. V was clipped by 5 bases and J by 0 bases, with 8 bases between them. The CDR3 has 15 residues. CDR3: CASSPGVSGANVLTF. The CDR3 region has the DNA TGTGCCAGCAGCCCGGGGGTCTCTGGGGCCAACGTCCTGACTTTC.

The V call is TRBV14, the J call TRBJ2-7; D perhaps matches TRBD2 (5 bases). CDR1 is SGHDN and CDR2 is FVKESK in the germline V gene. This CDR3 has 16 residues. Trimming removed 0 bases at V and 2 bases at J, with 14 bases between. The CDR3 nucleotides are TGTGCCAGCAGCCAAGATGAGGTTCGGGGAACCTACGAGCAGTACTTC. Its protein is CASSQDEVRGTYEQYF.

The rearrangement links TRBV5-1 to TRBJ2-3; 9 bases line up with TRBD2. The CDR3 has 15 residues. Germline CDR1 and CDR2: SGHRS and YFSETQ. V gave up 2 bases and J gave up 5 bases; unmatched junction bases: 6. The CDR3 sequence: CASSLGGRAEDTQYF. The CDR3 region has the DNA TGCGCCAGCAGCTTAGGCGGGAGGGCGGAAGATACGCAGTATTTT.

The genes are TRBV7-2 and TRBJ2-5, with 10 bases that match TRBD1. The CDR3 spans 17 residues. V shed 5 bases and J 5 bases; nucleotides not matched to a gene: 14. The germline CDR1 and CDR2 sequences are SGHTA and FQGNSA. The CDR3 is CASSQRWGQGSWETQYF. The CDR3 nucleotides are TGTGCCAGCAGCCAACGCTGGGGACAGGGGAGTTGGGAGACCCAGTACTTC.

The chain is built from TRBV20-1 and TRBJ1-5; no definite D call. The CDR3 sequence is 13 residues long. Per germline, CDR1 DFQATT and CDR2 SNEGSKA (reference sequence). V was clipped by 3 bases and J by 4 bases, with 10 bases between them. The CDR3 sequence is CSASSGFNQPQHF. The CDR3 coding sequence is TGCAGTGCTAGTTCGGGATTTAATCAGCCCCAGCATTTT.

This clone was counted at least ten times. This sequence joins TRBV19 and TRBJ2-2; 7 bases map to TRBD1. Germline V gene data show CDR1 as LNHDA and CDR2 as SQIVND (reference sequence). CDR3 size: 21 residues. V shed 4 bases and J 1 base; nucleotides not matched to a gene: 21. The CDR3: CASSNSPGQLWGAVNTGELFF. The CDR3 DNA reads TGTGCCAGTAGTAACTCCCCGGGACAGCTATGGGGCGCAGTGAACACCGGGGAGCTGTTTTTT.

V and J are TRBV18 and TRBJ1-6; D possibly corresponds to TRBD1 (5 bases). Trimming removed 4 bases from V and 7 bases from J, with 11 bases in between. Looked up from germline, CDR1 is KGHSH and CDR2 is LQKENI. The CDR3 has 14 residues. In nucleotides, the CDR3 is TGTGCCAGCTCACGGGACTTTGGGAATTCACCCCTCCACTTT. Protein: CASSRDFGNSPLHF.

This clone has a handful of counts. For the CDR3, the DNA is TGTGCCAGCAGCCAAGGCGGGCGTGAGCTCTATGGCTACACCTTC. It specifies CASSQGGRELYGYTF. This chain links TRBV14 with TRBJ1-2; D unclear. Per germline, CDR1 SGHDN and CDR2 FVKESK. The CDR3 spans 15 residues. V was cut by 1 base and J by 4 bases, with 13 bases left in between. Full variable domain (missing parts from reference TRBV14 and TRBJ1-2): EAGVTQFPSHSVIEKGQTVTLRCDPISGHDNLYWYRRVMGKEIKFLLHFVKESKQDESGMPNNRFLAERTGGTYSTLKVQPAELEDSGVYFCASSQGGRELYGYTFGSGTRLTVV.

The chain combines TRBV7-9 with TRBJ1-4; 10 bases map to TRBD1. Germline V gives CDR1 SEHNR, CDR2 FQNEAQ (reference sequence). Trimming removed 5 bases from V and 7 bases from J; junction bases left unmatched: 4. The CDR3 is 14 amino acids. The CDR3 protein is CASSPGTGVEKLFF. The CDR3, as DNA: TGTGCCAGCAGCCCCGGGACAGGGGTTGAAAAACTGTTTTTT.

The DNA of the CDR3 is TGTGCCAGCAGGAACAGGGTGCGTAACTATGGCTACACCTTC. It yields the protein CASRNRVRNYGYTF. The V and J genes are TRBV2 and TRBJ1-2; perhaps TRBD1 as D (6 bases). Germline V gene data show CDR1 as SNHLY and CDR2 as FYNNEI. This CDR3 is built from 14 residues. The V end was cut by 6 bases, the J end by 1 base, with 12 bases between.